This TCR beta chain emerged from a study of CD8 T cells in Susac syndrome. Reverse transcription of roughly 0.5 to 1 ug RNA used random hexamers. TCRdb ran MiXCR on the immunoSEQ multiplex PCR reads and lists one entry per CDR3 protein. The repertoire has over 200,000 distinct CDR3 sequences, 85% to 95% of them found once; the top ten carry about 0.08%. This clonotype came up once. The CDR3 is 15 residues long. Germline trimming cut 2 bases from V and 7 bases from J; bases unmatched to any gene: 8. Germline lookup yields CDR1 SGHRS and CDR2 YFSETQ. V and J are TRBV5-1 and TRBJ2-3; TRBD1 matches at 9 bases. What was sequenced was CD4+ T cells from PBMCs. The clonotype was recovered from a human donor with multiple sclerosis. DNA for the CDR3: TGCGCCAGCAGCTTAACGGGACAGGGAACACATACGCAGTATTTT. Translation: CASSLTGQGTHTQYF.